The 24 T cell receptor beta chains reported below all come from one sample, sequenced in a study of spatial heterogeneity in lung cancer. TCRdb analysed the 5' RACE reads with MiXCR anew, one entry per CDR3 protein. The table lists roughly 30,000 distinct CDR3 sequences, about 10% of them singletons. The time point denotes: blood at routine non-recurrence follow-up after resection. The sequenced sample was PBMCs, obtained at follow-up. The receptors were gathered from a female donor with early-stage non-small cell lung cancer.

This clonotype has ten or more counts. The CDR3 region has the DNA TGTGCCAGCAGGGCGACAGGGAACCACTACTATGGCTACACCTTC. It is translated as CASRATGNHYYGYTF. The J gene is TRBJ1-2, the V gene TRBV6-1; 7 bases match TRBD1. CDR3 length: 15 amino acids. The trim removed 6 bases at V and 3 bases at J, leaving 10 bases unmatched. CDR1 is MNHNS and CDR2 is SASEGT in the germline V gene.

The rearrangement uses TRBV6-5 and TRBJ2-7, with D perhaps matching TRBD1 or TRBD2 (5 bases each). The CDR3 extends over 12 amino acids. CDR1 and CDR2 from the germline V gene are MNHEY and SVGAGI. The ends were cut back, 9 bases at V and 4 bases at J, with 13 bases in the middle. CDR3 amino acids: CARKIGEYEQYF. In nucleotides, the CDR3 is TGTGCCAGAAAAATAGGGGAGTACGAGCAGTACTTC.

This clonotype was detected ten times or more. V gene TRBV28 combines with J gene TRBJ1-5, with D unresolved. The V gene lost 7 bases and the J gene lost 6 bases, with 13 bases spanning the gap. The germline gives CDR1 MDHEN, CDR2 SYDVKM. The CDR3 length is 13 residues. The CDR3 region is CASMGSELQPQHF. In DNA form, the CDR3 reads TGTGCCAGCATGGGGTCTGAACTTCAGCCCCAGCATTTT.

This chain connects TRBV7-2 to TRBJ1-1; D unresolved. Trimming left V 7 bases short and J 6 bases short, with 24 bases between. CDR1 SGHTA and CDR2 FQGNSA come from the germline V gene. This CDR3 is 16 amino acids long. Written as DNA, the CDR3 is TGTGCCAGCATCCCTGACGCTAGATGGGGATCGGCTGAAGCTTTCTTT. Protein: CASIPDARWGSAEAFF.

The gene calls are TRBV6-2 or TRBV6-3 and TRBJ1-1; D may be TRBD1 (6 bases). Trimming removed 4 bases at V and 5 bases at J, with 14 bases between. This CDR3 is 14 amino acids long. Germline lookup yields CDR1 MNHEY and CDR2 SVGEGT. CDR3 nucleotides: TGTGCCAGCAGTTCCCCCGACAGGAGGACTGAAGCTTTCTTT. This gives the protein CASSSPDRRTEAFF.

The chain is built from TRBV6-6 and TRBJ1-2; 8 bases map to TRBD1. J was trimmed by 4 bases and V by 7 bases; bases with no gene match: 8. The CDR3 length is 14 residues. Germline CDR1 is MNHNY and CDR2 is SVGAGI (reference sequence). In DNA form, the CDR3 reads TGTGCCAGCACCCCCGGACAGGGAACCTATGGCTACACCTTC. Amino acids: CASTPGQGTYGYTF.

This clonotype has a handful of counts. The chain employs TRBV9 and TRBJ2-7; 9 bases line up with TRBD1. There are 16 residues in the CDR3. Germline assignment: CDR1 SGDLS and CDR2 YYNGEE. J lost 6 bases, V lost 3 bases, and 13 bases had no gene match. CDR3 sequence (DNA): TGTGCCAGCAGCGCCGTCCCGGTGACAGGGGGAGGCGAGCAGTACTTC. Protein: CASSAVPVTGGGEQYF.

Only a few counts were recorded for this clonotype. This CDR3 is CASSVDFGPYEQYF. DNA of the CDR3: TGTGCCAGCAGTGTGGATTTTGGGCCCTACGAGCAGTACTTC. The chain combines TRBV6-4 with TRBJ2-7; D remains ambiguous. Germline V gives CDR1 MRHNA, CDR2 SNTAGT. Deletions cut 4 bases from V and 2 bases from J, with 12 bases between. This CDR3 is built from 14 residues.

This clonotype was seen repeatedly, ten times or more. The chain links TRBV27 to TRBJ2-3, with 11 bases that match TRBD2. The CDR3 runs 15 residues. Germline lookup yields CDR1 MNHEY and CDR2 SMNVEV (reference sequence). Trimming cost V 7 bases and J 3 bases; bases outside gene matches: 6. The DNA of the CDR3 is TGTGCCAGCAAACTGACTAGCGGGGTAACAGATACGCAGTATTTT. Translation gives CASKLTSGVTDTQYF.

CDR3 coding DNA: TGTGCCAGCAGCCCCGGGACAGGGGTTGAGGAAAAACTGTTTTTT. Protein sequence: CASSPGTGVEEKLFF. The genes are TRBV28 and TRBJ1-4, with 10 bases aligning to TRBD1. CDR3 size: 15 residues. Germline CDR1 MDHEN, CDR2 SYDVKM. Trimming cost V 6 bases and J 8 bases; bases outside gene matches: 9.

This clonotype was found many times. The gene calls are TRBV9 and TRBJ2-3; D ambiguous. The CDR3 is 11 amino acids. V was shortened by 7 bases and J by 6 bases, with 9 bases between the two germline ends. Germline CDR1 is SGDLS and CDR2 is YYNGEE. CDR3 DNA: TGTGCCAGCGGATATGGGGATACGCAGTATTTT. It yields the protein CASGYGDTQYF.

Ten or more counts support this clonotype. The chain employs TRBV19 and TRBJ1-1, with unresolved D. The CDR3 has 15 residues. V lost 5 bases to trimming and J lost 0 bases, with 13 bases between them. CDR1 and CDR2 (germline): LNHDA, SQIVND (reference sequence). CDR3 nucleotide sequence: TGTGCCAGTAGTGTCCTTCGGCCGATGAACACTGAAGCTTTCTTT. Translated: CASSVLRPMNTEAFF.

The rearrangement joins TRBV5-1 to TRBJ1-1; TRBD1 might be the D (5 bases). Germline CDR1 reads SGHRS; CDR2 reads YFSETQ. The V gene lost 0 bases and the J gene lost 2 bases, with 8 bases spanning the gap. This CDR3 has 14 residues. CDR3 coding DNA: TGCGCCAGCAGCTTGGTGGGGCTAAACACTGAAGCTTTCTTT. Its translation: CASSLVGLNTEAFF.

This clonotype ranks as medium-sized (0.01 to 0.1%). The chain combines TRBV7-6 with TRBJ2-6; D unclear. The V gene lost 1 base and the J gene lost 4 bases, with 8 bases spanning the gap. CDR3 length: 15 residues. Germline V lookup: CDR1 SGHVS, CDR2 FNYEAQ. For the CDR3, the DNA is TGTGCCAGCAGCTTAGGGGCGCCGGGGGCCAACGTCCTGACTTTC. Protein sequence: CASSLGAPGANVLTF.

This clonotype was seen many times. The J gene is TRBJ1-6, the V gene TRBV2; tentatively, D is TRBD1 (5 bases). Trimming pared 6 bases from V and 8 bases from J, leaving 14 bases between. This CDR3 has 14 amino acids. The germline V gene encodes CDR1 SNHLY and CDR2 FYNNEI. CDR3 protein: CASRPQGEDSPLHF. For the CDR3, the DNA is TGTGCCAGCAGGCCCCAGGGAGAAGATTCACCCCTCCACTTT.

About this clonotype: A much larger clone differs by one base, so this may be a read error. V and J are TRBV7-6 and TRBJ1-1; possibly TRBD1 for D (5 bases). CDR3 size: 15 residues. Germline CDR1 is SGHVS and CDR2 is FNYEAQ. Trimming stripped 1 base from V and 4 bases from J, with 13 bases between. CDR3 loop: CASSLVRGTCTEAFF. CDR3 nucleotide sequence: TGTGCCAGCAGCTTAGTACGGGGGACGTGCACTGAAGCTTTCTTT.

This clonotype was recorded many times. The chain recombines TRBV7-9 with TRBJ2-3; D unclear. The CDR3 is made up of 11 amino acids. The germline V gene encodes CDR1 SEHNR and CDR2 FQNEAQ (reference sequence). V was shortened by 7 bases and J by 3 bases, with 5 bases between the two germline ends. CDR3 nucleotide sequence: TGTGCCAGCACCCCTACAGATACGCAGTATTTT. It yields the protein CASTPTDTQYF.

By proportion, this clonotype is medium-sized (0.01 to 0.1%). The chain uses TRBV9 and TRBJ2-5; D is possibly TRBD2 (6 bases). There are 16 residues in the CDR3. The germline CDR1 and CDR2 sequences are SGDLS and YYNGEE. V was trimmed by 0 bases and J by 5 bases, leaving 17 bases between them. In DNA, the CDR3 is TGTGCCAGCAGCGTAGAGGGTAGCGGCCTTGGGGAGACCCAGTACTTC. This encodes CASSVEGSGLGETQYF.

This clonotype has just a few counts. A much more abundant neighbour one base away suggests this may be a read error. The J gene is TRBJ1-1, the V gene TRBV29-1, with 12 bases aligning to TRBD1. The CDR3 consists of 13 residues. Germline V gene data show CDR1 as SQVTM and CDR2 as ANQGSEA. DNA for the CDR3: TGCGGCGTCGAGGGACAGGGGGCGTCTGAAGCTTTCTTT. Protein product: CGVEGQGASEAFF.

The rearrangement uses TRBV5-5 and TRBJ2-5; 11 bases agree with TRBD1. Per germline, CDR1 SGHKS and CDR2 YYEKEE (reference sequence). The length of the CDR3 is 16 residues. The V and J ends lost 0 bases and 2 bases, in that order; junction bases with no gene match: 3. CDR3 nucleotide sequence: TGTGCCAGCAGCTTGGGAGGGACAGGGGGACAAGAGACCCAGTACTTC. It codes for CASSLGGTGGQETQYF.

This clonotype was counted only a few times. The chain recombines TRBV20-1 with TRBJ2-4; unclear D gene. The germline gives CDR1 DFQATT, CDR2 SNEGSKA (reference sequence). The CDR3 sequence is 15 residues long. Between the trimmed V and J ends, which lost 0 bases and 1 base, there was a span of 10 bases. The CDR3 DNA reads as TGCAGTGCTAGAGATCATGGATACGCCAAAAACATTCAGTACTTC. Translated, it gives CSARDHGYAKNIQYF.

The chain carries TRBV13 and TRBJ1-1; D possibly corresponds to TRBD1 (6 bases). The CDR3 sequence is 15 residues long. CDR1 is PRHDT and CDR2 is FYEKMQ in the germline V gene (reference sequence). V shed 0 bases and J shed 5 bases, with 13 bases lying between them. Here the CDR3 reads CASSLGRNRETEAFF. The CDR3 DNA reads TGTGCCAGCAGCTTAGGCCGGAACAGGGAGACTGAAGCTTTCTTT.

The chain links TRBV6-2 or TRBV6-3 to TRBJ2-1, with 10 bases matching TRBD2. Unmatched junction bases numbered 7, after V lost 5 bases and J lost 9 bases. Germline V gene sequence: CDR1 MNHEY, CDR2 SVGEGT. This CDR3 region has 14 residues. The CDR3 DNA reads as TGTGCCAGCAGTCGTAGCGGGGGGCGCGGTGAGCAGTTCTTC. Translation: CASSRSGGRGEQFF.

This clonotype was counted many times. The V gene is TRBV5-1, the J gene TRBJ2-3; 8 nucleotides align to TRBD1. The CDR3 consists of 16 residues. V shed 3 bases and J 3 bases; nucleotides not matched to a gene: 9. Germline V lookup: CDR1 SGHRS, CDR2 YFSETQ. CDR3 bases: TGCGCCAGCAGCTGGGTGGACAGGGCGCAGACAGATACGCAGTATTTT. This codes for CASSWVDRAQTDTQYF.